This T cell receptor beta chain was sequenced during a study of naive and memory T cell subsets. Regarding the study as a whole: In CD4 and CD8 cells, diversity dropped from naive through EMRA. Possibly reflecting memory cells re-expressing CD45RA, a few larger clonotypes occurred in naive repertoires, especially CD8.

Both TRBC1 and TRBC2 were covered by a beta constant-region primer of two equimolar oligonucleotides. Four rounds of PCR amplified the ligated cDNA using nested alpha and beta constant-region primers plus SP2. TCRdb called the UMI-ligation and nested PCR reads again in MiXCR, with one record for every CDR3 protein. This sample yields under 150,000 distinct CDR3 sequences, of which approximately 21% are seen a single time; 0.5% to 0.75% belongs to the top ten. From the second PCR step, alpha and beta chains were amplified apart. CMV status came from CD4+ T cell IFNgamma after overnight CMV lysate stimulation of fresh PBMCs. In regard to this clonotype: The target antigen is unknown.

The germline V gene encodes CDR1 LNHDA and CDR2 SQIVND (reference sequence). Between the trimmed V and J ends, which lost 1 base and 0 bases, there was a span of 8 bases. CDR3 length: 15 residues. Sample: naive CD8+ T cells from blood. The TCR originated in a human donor in good health. V and J are TRBV19 and TRBJ2-3; D gene uncertain. DNA for the CDR3: TGTGCCAGTAGTATAGTAAAGGGAAGCACAGATACGCAGTATTTT. Amino acids: CASSIVKGSTDTQYF.